What follows are 24 T cell receptor beta chains derived from one specimen sequenced in a study of control samples from healthy donors and cancer patients. Repertoires were generated with immunoSEQ multiplex PCR, while TCRdb's copy carries only in-frame clones and drops some. The table lists about 65,000 clones, approximately 90% of them singletons. The sequencing input was PBMCs. The source is a woman aged 45-60 years with colorectal cancer.

This clone was observed a handful of times. The gene calls are TRBV27 and TRBJ1-5; D is unresolved. Per the germline V gene, CDR1 is MNHEY and CDR2 is SMNVEV (reference sequence). V shed 3 bases and J shed 1 base, with 7 bases lying between them. This CDR3 region has 14 residues. CDR3 in amino acids: CASSLADSNQPQHF. The CDR3, as DNA: TGTGCCAGCAGTTTGGCCGACAGCAATCAGCCCCAGCATTTT.

A word on this clone: The same CDR3 is also encoded by other DNA sequences in this sample. This chain uses TRBV20-1 with TRBJ1-1; D not certain. From germline, CDR1 is DFQATT and CDR2 SNEGSKA (reference sequence). Trimming stripped 6 bases from V and 0 bases from J, with 5 bases between. CDR3 length: 11 residues. CDR3 sequence reads: CSARLNTEAFF. The CDR3 DNA reads TGCAGTGCCCGACTGAACACTGAAGCTTTCTTT.

The chain recombines TRBV25-1 with TRBJ2-5, with D perhaps TRBD2 (6 bases). Germline V gene data show CDR1 as MGHDK and CDR2 as SYGVNS. This CDR3 has 13 residues. V was pared by 2 bases and J by 5 bases, with 9 bases between. CDR3 in DNA: TGTGCCAGCAGTGAAGCGGGGAAGGAGACCCAGTACTTC. Residues: CASSEAGKETQYF.

The CDR3 coding sequence is TGTGCCAGTTATGAAGGACAGGGCGATGGCTACACCTTC. It encodes CASYEGQGDGYTF. The chain combines TRBV19 with TRBJ1-2, with 8 positions matching TRBD1. Trimming cost V 8 bases and J 6 bases; bases outside gene matches: 8. The CDR3 sequence is 13 residues long. Germline CDR1 LNHDA, CDR2 SQIVND (reference sequence).

The V gene is TRBV7-2, the J gene TRBJ1-5; D remains ambiguous. This CDR3 is built from 14 residues. The V gene's germline CDR1 is SGHTA and CDR2 FQGNSA. V shed 2 bases and J shed 4 bases, with 9 bases lying between them. The CDR3, as DNA: TGTGCCAGCAGCTTAAATTTAGAGAATCAGCCCCAGCATTTT. It encodes CASSLNLENQPQHF.

This clone was recorded only once. The chain recombines TRBV2 with TRBJ2-3; D unclear. This CDR3 comprises 14 residues. Trimming left V 7 bases short and J 4 bases short, with 15 bases between. CDR1 is SNHLY and CDR2 is FYNNEI in the germline V gene. The CDR3 DNA reads as TGTGCCAGCATAAGGACCGCGGCCCCAGATACGCAGTATTTT. Protein: CASIRTAAPDTQYF.

Details on this clone: Distinct nucleotide sequences in the sample also encode this CDR3. The chain has TRBV5-1 and TRBJ1-2; TRBD1 aligns across 7 bases. Germline V gene lookup returns CDR1 SGHRS and CDR2 YFSETQ. This CDR3 spans 15 amino acids. Trimming removed 0 bases from V and 4 bases from J; junction bases left unmatched: 6. CDR3 sequence reads: CASSLGQGGTYGYTF. CDR3 bases: TGCGCCAGCAGCTTGGGGCAGGGGGGGACCTATGGCTACACCTTC.

The chain employs TRBV5-5 and TRBJ2-5, with 10 nucleotides matching TRBD1. Germline V gene sequence: CDR1 SGHKS, CDR2 YYEKEE (reference sequence). The V gene end was trimmed by 4 bases and the J gene end by 5 bases; junction bases not matched to a gene: 5. The CDR3 is made up of 14 amino acids. CDR3 sequence: CASSPDRGLETQYF. The CDR3 DNA is TGTGCCAGCAGCCCTGACAGGGGGCTGGAGACCCAGTACTTC.

This chain joins TRBV15 and TRBJ1-5, with D uncertain. Trimming took 1 base from V and 0 from J, leaving 19 bases between them. CDR3 length: 19 residues. Per the germline V gene, CDR1 is LNHNV and CDR2 is YYDKDF (reference sequence). The chain's CDR3 is CATSRGTKTVDYSNQPQHF. The CDR3 coding sequence is TGTGCCACCAGCAGAGGCACTAAAACGGTGGATTATAGCAATCAGCCCCAGCATTTT.

The rearrangement joins TRBV11-2 to TRBJ1-6; a possible D gene is TRBD1 (5 bases). Trimming stripped 0 bases from V and 7 bases from J, with 10 bases between. CDR3 size: 15 residues. CDR1 and CDR2 (germline): SGHAT, FQNNGV. For the CDR3, the DNA is TGTGCCAGCAGCTTAGATTTCCGGGGGAATTCACCCCTCCACTTT. This translates into CASSLDFRGNSPLHF.

The genes are TRBV28 and TRBJ2-7, with 7 bases fitting TRBD2. The CDR3 length is 15 residues. Germline CDR1 MDHEN, CDR2 SYDVKM. J lost 0 bases, V lost 6 bases, and 8 bases had no gene match. The CDR3 region is CASSLTSESSYEQYF. The CDR3 DNA reads as TGTGCCAGCAGCCTAACTAGCGAGAGCTCCTACGAGCAGTACTTC.

V is TRBV3-1 (or the pseudogene TRBV3-2) and J is TRBJ2-7, with 7 bases lining up with TRBD1. Trimming removed 2 bases from V and 4 bases from J; junction bases left unmatched: 5. The germline CDR1 and CDR2 sequences are LGHDT and YNNKEL (reference sequence). The CDR3 totals 14 residues. Here the CDR3 reads CASSQKGQLYEQYF. In DNA, the CDR3 is TGTGCCAGCAGCCAAAAGGGACAGCTATACGAGCAGTACTTC.

This rearrangement joins TRBV11-3 to TRBJ2-2; D may be TRBD1 (6 bases). CDR3 length equals 16 residues. Trimming removed 3 bases from V and 4 bases from J, with 15 bases in between. Germline V CDR1 and CDR2: SGHNT, YENEEA. Written as DNA, the CDR3 is TGTGCCAGCAGCTTGGGGCAGGGGACCCTCACCGGGGAGCTGTTTTTT. It specifies CASSLGQGTLTGELFF.

The V call is TRBV6-5, the J call TRBJ1-2; a weak D match, TRBD1 (5 bases). Trimming shortened V by 4 bases and J by 6 bases, and 21 bases separated the two germline ends. This CDR3 has 16 residues. The germline CDR1 and CDR2 sequences are MNHEY and SVGAGI. CDR3 bases: TGTGCCAGCAGTTTCCTACCGGAGGGCAGGGAGAATGGCTACACCTTC. Translated: CASSFLPEGRENGYTF.

V usage is TRBV19 and J usage is TRBJ2-2; 12 nucleotides agree with TRBD1. CDR1 is LNHDA and CDR2 is SQIVND in the germline V gene (reference sequence). This CDR3 region has 16 residues. V gave up 3 bases and J gave up 2 bases; unmatched junction bases: 1. DNA of the CDR3: TGTGCCAGTAGTATCGGGACAGGGGGCAACACCGGGGAGCTGTTTTTT. Amino acid sequence: CASSIGTGGNTGELFF.

The chain combines TRBV6-6 with TRBJ2-2; no firm D call. The CDR3 loop spans 14 amino acids. CDR1 MNHNY and CDR2 SVGAGI come from the germline V gene (reference sequence). V lost 1 base and J 2 bases, leaving 5 bases between the germline ends. The CDR3 here is CASSYWENTGELFF. The CDR3 DNA reads as TGTGCCAGCAGTTACTGGGAAAACACCGGGGAGCTGTTTTTT.

The gene calls are TRBV4-2 and TRBJ2-7; D may correspond to TRBD1 or TRBD2 (5 bases each). Germline CDR1 reads LGHNA; CDR2 reads YNFKEQ. V lost 0 bases and J 2 bases, leaving 8 bases between the germline ends. The CDR3 totals 14 residues. CDR3 coding DNA: TGTGCCAGCAGCCAAGAGGGACGGACCTACGAGCAGTACTTC. Its protein is CASSQEGRTYEQYF.

The J gene is TRBJ1-6, the V gene TRBV3-1 (or the pseudogene TRBV3-2); D remains ambiguous. V gave up 3 bases and J gave up 6 bases, with 9 bases separating them. This CDR3 has 14 amino acids. Germline V gene lookup returns CDR1 LGHDT and CDR2 YNNKEL (reference sequence). The CDR3 DNA is TGTGCCAGCAGCCAGTGGCAGGTTAATTCACCCCTCCACTTT. Protein sequence: CASSQWQVNSPLHF.

The V and J genes are TRBV6-5 and TRBJ1-5, with TRBD1 matching over 7 bases. This CDR3 contains 15 residues. Germline V gives CDR1 MNHEY, CDR2 SVGAGI. The V segment lost 4 bases and the J segment 3 bases; nucleotides outside the gene matches: 6. CDR3: CASSLGQQNNQPQHF. CDR3 coding DNA: TGTGCCAGCAGTTTGGGACAGCAAAACAATCAGCCCCAGCATTTT.

The CDR3 reads CASSLDGSGRWYGYTF. In DNA form, the CDR3 reads TGTGCCAGCAGTTTAGACGGAAGTGGCAGGTGGTATGGCTACACCTTC. The rearrangement links TRBV27 to TRBJ1-2; no clear D. The CDR3 runs to 16 residues. Trimming took off 2 bases at V and 5 bases at J, with 18 bases between the two ends. Germline values: CDR1 MNHEY, CDR2 SMNVEV (reference sequence).

This clone was detected once. This rearrangement joins TRBV24-1 to TRBJ2-1; 13 nucleotides align to TRBD2. Germline trimming cut 4 bases from V and 9 bases from J; bases unmatched to any gene: 11. Germline V gene sequence: CDR1 KGHDR, CDR2 SFDVKD. The CDR3 runs to 17 residues. DNA for the CDR3: TGTGCCACCAGTGAGGCAACCCCGGGACTAGCGGGACTTGAGCAGTTCTTC. Translation gives CATSEATPGLAGLEQFF.

The genes are TRBV7-6 and TRBJ2-7; D is unclear. From germline, CDR1 is SGHVS and CDR2 FNYEAQ. CDR3 length: 13 amino acids. V was clipped by 5 bases and J by 3 bases, with 11 bases between them. CDR3 nucleotides: TGTGCCAGCAGCCCCCAGACCGGCTACGAGCAGTACTTC. This translates into CASSPQTGYEQYF.

The chain carries TRBV18 and TRBJ1-1, with a tentative D call TRBD1 (6 bases). In germline, CDR1 is KGHSH, CDR2 LQKENI. The CDR3 extends over 14 amino acids. Trimming took 5 bases from V and 0 from J, leaving 10 bases between them. The CDR3 coding sequence is TGTGCCAGCTCAACCGGGACATTGAACACTGAAGCTTTCTTT. This sequence encodes CASSTGTLNTEAFF.

The chain carries TRBV7-3 and TRBJ1-2, with D hard to call. V dropped 0 bases and J dropped 6 bases, with 17 bases sitting between them. Germline V gives CDR1 SGHTA, CDR2 FQGTGA. This CDR3 spans 16 amino acids. The CDR3: CASSLTPDRGWNGYTF. The CDR3 nucleotides are TGTGCCAGCAGCTTAACCCCGGACCGTGGGTGGAATGGCTACACCTTC. The complete variable domain, with remaining parts taken from reference TRBV7-3 and TRBJ1-2, reads GAGVSQTPSNKVTEKGKYVELRCDPISGHTALYWYRQSLGQGPEFLIYFQGTGAADDSGLPNDRFFAVRPEGSVSTLKIQRTERGDSAVYLCASSLTPDRGWNGYTFGSGTRLTVV.